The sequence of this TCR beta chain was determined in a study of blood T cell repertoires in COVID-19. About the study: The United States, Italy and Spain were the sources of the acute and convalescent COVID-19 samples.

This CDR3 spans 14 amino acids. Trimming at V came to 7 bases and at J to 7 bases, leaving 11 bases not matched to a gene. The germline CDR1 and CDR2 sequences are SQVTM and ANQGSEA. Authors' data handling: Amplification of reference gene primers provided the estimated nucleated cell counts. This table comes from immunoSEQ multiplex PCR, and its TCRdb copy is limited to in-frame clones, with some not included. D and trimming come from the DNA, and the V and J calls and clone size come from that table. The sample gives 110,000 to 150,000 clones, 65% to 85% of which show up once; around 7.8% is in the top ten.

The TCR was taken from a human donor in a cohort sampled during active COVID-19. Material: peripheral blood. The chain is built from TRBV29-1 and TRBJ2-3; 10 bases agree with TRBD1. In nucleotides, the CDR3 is TGCAGCGGCGCTCCGGGACAGGGGTTCAATACGCAGTATTTT. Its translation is CSGAPGQGFNTQYF.